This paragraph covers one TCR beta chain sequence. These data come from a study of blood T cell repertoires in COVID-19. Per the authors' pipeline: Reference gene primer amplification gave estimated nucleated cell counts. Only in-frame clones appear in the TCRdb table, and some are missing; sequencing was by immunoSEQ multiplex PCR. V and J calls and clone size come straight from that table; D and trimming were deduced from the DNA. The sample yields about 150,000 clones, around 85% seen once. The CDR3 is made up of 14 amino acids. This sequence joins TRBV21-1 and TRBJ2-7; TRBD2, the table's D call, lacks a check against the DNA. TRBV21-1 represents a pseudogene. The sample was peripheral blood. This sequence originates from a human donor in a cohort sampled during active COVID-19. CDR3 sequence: CASSPWEVSYEQYF. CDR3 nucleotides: TGTGCCAGCAGCCCGTGGGAGGTTTCCTACGAGCAGTACTTC.